This T cell receptor (beta chain) emerged from a study of T-cell reconstitution after alpha-beta-depleted transplantation in children. This clonotype has a count of ten or more. What it binds is unknown. Library preparation (for TCRbeta) was performed with unique molecular identifiers. Via MiXCR, TCRdb re-called the PCR reads, giving one row per CDR3 protein. Among about 640,000 distinct CDR3 sequences listed, 10% to 15% were seen once. Broader study findings: In patients about two months after transplant, alpha-beta T cells reportedly arose from several hundred expanded graft clones. After one year, T-cell counts and TCRbeta diversity mostly came from new T cells. From surviving recipient T cells and thymic progenitors came the high day-60 TCRbeta diversity observed in some patients.

The sequences come from PBMCs, mostly from graft donor cells, collected 360 days after TCRalphabeta/CD19-depleted stem cell transplant. The clonotype originates from a male patient younger than 18 who had a stem cell transplant for acute myeloid leukemia, so the T cells may come from the graft donor.

CDR3 loop: CASSLDPTDTQYF. The CDR3 DNA reads as TGCGCCAGCAGCTTAGACCCCACAGATACGCAGTATTTT. The chain carries TRBV5-1 and TRBJ2-3; D unclear. CDR1 and CDR2 (germline): SGHRS, YFSETQ. V dropped 2 bases and J dropped 2 bases, with 6 bases sitting between them. The CDR3 spans 13 residues.